The present T cell receptor (beta chain) was sequenced within a study of cytomegalovirus exposure and HLA in healthy donors. Concerning this clone: No antigen is known for it.

V dropped 2 bases and J dropped 5; count of bases not matched to a gene: 1. Germline V gene data show CDR1 as SGHRS and CDR2 as YFSETQ. CDR3 length: 13 amino acids. Overall study results and limits: A later examination showed that TCR association rates differed by HLA locus, with DRB1 most and HLA-C fewest. An analysis was carried out later, and it reportedly showed fewer N-insertions in an Asian-associated ancestry cluster than the approximately 700-donor mean. An analysis that came later showed most CMV-associated TCR beta chains appearing HLA-restricted. When a later analysis compared HLA-associated TCR beta chains with equally common others, the HLA-associated chains turned out to be more clonally expanded and to have lower generation probabilities.

Researchers ran the PCR with 60 Vbeta and 13 Jbeta primers. Using immunoSEQ multiplex PCR, the repertoire was profiled, and TCRdb retains in-frame clones only, with some absent. The sample includes around 120,000 clones, less than 90% of them seen just once. The rearrangement uses TRBV5-1 and TRBJ1-1; 9 bases fit TRBD1. The sequencing input was PBMCs. This clonotype was sampled from a man between 50 and 59 years old in good health and CMV-seronegative. The CDR3 sequence is CASSFGTGTEAFF. Written as DNA, the CDR3 is TGCGCCAGCAGCTTCGGGACAGGGACTGAAGCTTTCTTT.